The clone carrying this T cell receptor (beta chain) was found many times. This CDR3 is built from 16 residues. The junction had 9 bases not matched to a gene; V was cut back by 5 bases and J by 3 bases. Germline CDR1 SGHVS, CDR2 FQNEAQ. The authors built TCR beta libraries using iRepertoire HTBI primers and Arm-PCR of CDR3 regions. TCRdb reprocessed the multiplex PCR reads via MiXCR and lists one record per CDR3 protein. The sample records about 540,000 distinct CDR3 sequences, less than 15% being singletons. Time point of the sample: newly diagnosed GD, antithyroid drugs for less than 3 months. Extracted PBMC RNA gave rise to the TCR library. The data were obtained in a study of regulatory T cells in long-lasting Graves disease. These records were also assigned to another study, of T cells in Graves' hyperthyroidism and ophthalmopathy.

The rearrangement uses TRBV7-8 and TRBJ1-1; 10 bases line up with TRBD1. The clonotype was recovered from a man aged 25-40 years with Graves disease. The sample here was peripheral blood mononuclear cells (PBMCs), taken at new diagnosis, from a patient treated with antithyroid drugs. The chain's CDR3 is CASSPAGQGHDTEAFF. In DNA form, the CDR3 reads TGTGCCAGCAGCCCGGCGGGACAGGGGCACGACACTGAAGCTTTCTTT.